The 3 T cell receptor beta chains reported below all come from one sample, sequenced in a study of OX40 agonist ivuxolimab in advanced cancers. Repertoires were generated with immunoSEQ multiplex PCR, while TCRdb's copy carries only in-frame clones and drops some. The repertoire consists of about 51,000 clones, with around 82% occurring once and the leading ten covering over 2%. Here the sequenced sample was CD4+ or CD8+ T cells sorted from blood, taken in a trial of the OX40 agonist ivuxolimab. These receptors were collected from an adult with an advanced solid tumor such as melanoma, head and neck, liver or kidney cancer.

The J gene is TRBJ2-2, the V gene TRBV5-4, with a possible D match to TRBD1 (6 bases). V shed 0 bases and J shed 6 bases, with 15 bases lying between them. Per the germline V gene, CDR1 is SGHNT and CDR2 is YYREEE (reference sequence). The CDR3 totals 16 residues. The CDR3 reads CASSLGGLQGAGELFF. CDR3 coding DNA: TGTGCCAGCAGCTTGGGAGGTCTACAGGGTGCCGGGGAGCTGTTTTTT.

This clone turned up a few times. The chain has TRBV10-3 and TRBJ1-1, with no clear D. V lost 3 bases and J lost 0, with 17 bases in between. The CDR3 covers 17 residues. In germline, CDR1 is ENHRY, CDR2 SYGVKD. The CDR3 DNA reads TGTGCCATCAGTGAAGGTGTCAGATCGCGCCTGAACACTGAAGCTTTCTTT. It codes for CAISEGVRSRLNTEAFF.

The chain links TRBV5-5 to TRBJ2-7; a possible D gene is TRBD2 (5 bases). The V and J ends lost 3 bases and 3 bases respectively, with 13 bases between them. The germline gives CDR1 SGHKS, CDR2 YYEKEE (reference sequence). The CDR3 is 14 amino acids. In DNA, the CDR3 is TGTGCCAGCAGCTCCCGGGAAGGGCTCTACGAGCAGTACTTC. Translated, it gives CASSSREGLYEQYF.